Listed below are T cell receptor beta chains from one sample, sequenced in a study of T cell responses to AZD1222 COVID-19 vaccine. Produced via immunoSEQ multiplex PCR; TCRdb's table is partial and in-frame only. The repertoire holds approximately 88,000 clones, with approximately 90% as singletons. Sequences were derived from peripheral blood, sampled 28 days after the second AZD1222 dose. These receptors came from an adult who received the AZD1222 COVID-19 vaccine. Each CDR3 is given without its conserved first and last residue. The D gene is left open where the match is weak. Where a row states a size, it is once, few, many or the class of an expanded clone; other rows omit it.

D: TRBD1; J: TRBJ1-6; size: -; V: TRBV6-1; CDR3: ASSESEGQGSPLH
D: -; J: TRBJ1-3; size: -; V: TRBV2; CDR3: ASRAGAFSGNTIY
D: -; J: TRBJ2-5; size: once; V: TRBV7-7; CDR3: ASSLGHSGETQY
D: -; J: TRBJ1-5; size: -; V: TRBV6-1; CDR3: ASSEVPGGGGSNQPQH
D: -; J: TRBJ2-2; size: -; V: TRBV5-1; CDR3: ASSSIRSATGELF
D: -; J: TRBJ2-6; size: -; V: TRBV10-3; CDR3: AIRTGANVLT
D: -; J: TRBJ2-7; size: -; V: TRBV3-1/TRBV3-2; CDR3: ASSTWGSYEQY
D: -; J: TRBJ1-3; size: -; V: TRBV14; CDR3: ASSRGQAPGNTIY
D: TRBD2; J: TRBJ2-1; size: -; V: TRBV24-1; CDR3: ATSDAPGGGRNEQF
D: -; J: TRBJ2-7; size: -; V: TRBV4-3; CDR3: ASSQGVTLTYEQY
D: -; J: TRBJ2-7; size: -; V: TRBV3-1/TRBV3-2; CDR3: ASSQERLYTYEQY
D: -; J: TRBJ1-2; size: -; V: TRBV6-5; CDR3: ASSYSGGAGKGYT
D: -; J: TRBJ1-1; size: -; V: TRBV7-3; CDR3: ASSLTVNTEAF
D: -; J: TRBJ2-1; size: -; V: TRBV9; CDR3: ASSVLSSGRSEQF
D: -; J: TRBJ1-5; size: -; V: TRBV30; CDR3: AWSLTSNQPQH
D: TRBD1; J: TRBJ1-2; size: -; V: TRBV6-5; CDR3: ASSYSRTGGGYGYT
D: TRBD1; J: TRBJ2-7; size: -; V: TRBV29-1; CDR3: SVEGDSYEQY
D: -; J: TRBJ2-1; size: -; V: TRBV27; CDR3: ASRADRLDYNEQF
D: -; J: TRBJ1-4; size: -; V: TRBV10-1; CDR3: ASSESGSGEKLF
D: -; J: TRBJ1-3; size: -; V: TRBV7-6; CDR3: ASSPGGGAGNTIY
D: -; J: TRBJ2-1; size: once; V: TRBV7-9; CDR3: ASSLGSGAIHNEQF
D: -; J: TRBJ1-5; size: -; V: TRBV6-6; CDR3: ASSFPGVVDQPQH
D: -; J: TRBJ2-3; size: -; V: TRBV6-6; CDR3: ASSWFGPTDTQY
D: -; J: TRBJ2-1; size: -; V: TRBV3-1/TRBV3-2; CDR3: ASSPTRGLKGNEQF
D: -; J: TRBJ1-6; size: -; V: TRBV7-8; CDR3: ASSRGLPNSPLH
D: TRBD1; J: TRBJ1-2; size: -; V: TRBV19; CDR3: ASSAWDRENYGYT
D: -; J: TRBJ1-6; size: -; V: TRBV27; CDR3: ASRSPGVPNSPLH
D: -; J: TRBJ1-5; size: -; V: TRBV19; CDR3: ASSIASYQNQPQH
D: TRBD1; J: TRBJ1-2; size: -; V: TRBV5-1; CDR3: ASSYQGDRNQGYT
D: TRBD2; J: TRBJ2-7; size: -; V: TRBV2; CDR3: ASRSGGYEQY
D: TRBD1; J: TRBJ2-1; size: -; V: TRBV3-1/TRBV3-2; CDR3: ASTRQGFLFNEQF
D: -; J: TRBJ2-4; size: -; V: TRBV5-3; CDR3: ARSLEEADGVEAKNIQY
D: -; J: TRBJ1-2; size: -; V: TRBV7-2; CDR3: ASSDGGPNYGYT
D: -; J: TRBJ1-5; size: -; V: TRBV19; CDR3: ASTINQGYSNQPQH
D: -; J: TRBJ1-6; size: -; V: TRBV19; CDR3: ASSITGPTDSPLH
D: -; J: TRBJ2-5; size: -; V: TRBV3-1/TRBV3-2; CDR3: ASSQGVGRETQY
D: -; J: TRBJ1-1; size: once; V: TRBV28; CDR3: ASSLSPVNGARTEAF
D: -; J: TRBJ2-7; size: -; V: TRBV28; CDR3: ASSLSAGGSYEQY
D: -; J: TRBJ1-1; size: -; V: TRBV5-6; CDR3: ASSLTGPNTEAF
D: TRBD1; J: TRBJ1-2; size: -; V: TRBV4-3; CDR3: ASSQDPGTAIYGYT
D: TRBD1; J: TRBJ1-5; size: -; V: TRBV5-6; CDR3: ASSADRSNQPQH
D: -; J: TRBJ1-1; size: -; V: TRBV3-1/TRBV3-2; CDR3: ASSQWRARDTEAF
D: TRBD1; J: TRBJ2-7; size: -; V: TRBV3-1/TRBV3-2; CDR3: ASSGQGAGEQY
D: TRBD2; J: TRBJ2-3; size: -; V: TRBV5-4; CDR3: ASSAGRTSGEADTQY
D: -; J: TRBJ1-3; size: -; V: TRBV28; CDR3: ASNSERRGVRNTIY
D: -; J: TRBJ1-1; size: -; V: TRBV10-2; CDR3: ASSDGSSGTEAF
D: -; J: TRBJ2-3; size: -; V: TRBV5-6; CDR3: ASSLDRRDTQY
D: TRBD1; J: TRBJ2-3; size: -; V: TRBV7-6; CDR3: ASSHRGASTDTQY
D: TRBD1; J: TRBJ1-4; size: -; V: TRBV5-1; CDR3: ASSLATGQGYEKLF
D: -; J: TRBJ2-3; size: -; V: TRBV19; CDR3: ASRMGGALDTQY
D: -; J: TRBJ1-3; size: -; V: TRBV7-9; CDR3: ASSRSWGAGSGNTIY
D: TRBD2; J: TRBJ2-2; size: -; V: TRBV28; CDR3: ASSLISRTSGGATGELF
D: TRBD1; J: TRBJ2-5; size: -; V: TRBV7-2; CDR3: ASSPNPTGGAKTQY
D: -; J: TRBJ2-3; size: -; V: TRBV5-4; CDR3: ASSRGSGDTQY
D: -; J: TRBJ2-1; size: -; V: TRBV18; CDR3: ASSPERNEQF